The rows below give T cell receptor beta chains drawn from one sample of a study of cytomegalovirus exposure and HLA in healthy donors. The data were produced by immunoSEQ multiplex PCR, yet TCRdb's version contains in-frame clones alone and is incomplete. The sample carries approximately 200,000 clones, about four fifths recorded once. The sequenced material came from PBMCs. The receptors stem from a girl aged 5-17 years in good health and CMV-seropositive. The CDR3 runs from the conserved cysteine through the conserved F or W. A D gene is named only where the DNA matches it firmly. Size is omitted from some rows. Given values are once, few, many or a class for expanded clones.

V gene	D gene	J gene	clone size	CDR3 protein
TRBV4-1	-	TRBJ2-7	-	CASSQDWGPRQGRYEQYF
TRBV20-1	TRBD1	TRBJ2-5	-	CSAGTGETQYF
TRBV28	TRBD1	TRBJ2-7	-	CASSFGTGPYEQYF
TRBV4-3	-	TRBJ1-1	-	CASSQADRNTEAFF
TRBV10-3	-	TRBJ2-2	once	CAISESGGPGTGELFF
TRBV6-6	TRBD1	TRBJ2-7	-	CASSDRDHEQYF
TRBV7-2	-	TRBJ2-1	-	CASSSAPTVIYNEQFF
TRBV19	TRBD1	TRBJ1-2	few	CASTSLGQGLLDNYGYTF
TRBV23-1	-	TRBJ1-1	-	CASSRNRMGLFNTEAFF
TRBV7-2	-	TRBJ2-7	-	CASSLALRAGGEHEQYF
TRBV10-3	-	TRBJ2-1	-	CAISEGSEQFF
TRBV30	-	TRBJ2-7	-	CAWRGGGTPEGEQYF
TRBV5-4	-	TRBJ2-7	-	CASSWRQGRGEQYF
TRBV4-1	-	TRBJ2-5	-	CASSQDEAGEWETQYF
TRBV5-6	TRBD1	TRBJ1-2	once	CASSPLDRDDGYTF
TRBV11-3	TRBD1	TRBJ2-2	-	CASTNLAPTGQVFTGELFF
TRBV4-3	TRBD1	TRBJ1-1	once	CASSQEGGADAFF
TRBV12-5	-	TRBJ2-3	-	CASGLETVLSTDTQYF
TRBV21-1	-	TRBJ2-2	-	CASSKVTGGNTGELFF
TRBV20-1	-	TRBJ2-7	-	CSARGAGEQYF
TRBV19	TRBD1	TRBJ1-2	-	CASRPGQGGYGYTF
TRBV5-1	TRBD2	TRBJ2-2	-	CASSLEPLAGALTGELFF
TRBV5-4	TRBD2	TRBJ2-5	few	CASSLDLPGGEETQYF
TRBV19	TRBD1	TRBJ2-7	-	CASSTWTGGDEQYF
TRBV25-1	TRBD2	TRBJ2-2	-	CASRTSGGTYTGELFF
TRBV6-5	-	TRBJ2-2	-	CASSYSGQNTGELFF
TRBV6-5	TRBD1	TRBJ1-1	-	CASSYSGQGAFF
TRBV6-1	TRBD1	TRBJ1-2	-	CASSIRAGGHGYTF
TRBV25-1	-	TRBJ2-7	once	CASTDISYEQYF
TRBV10-3	-	TRBJ2-5	-	CAISESRGRETQYF
TRBV7-2	-	TRBJ2-3	-	CASSLGTSTQYF
TRBV18	-	TRBJ1-4	-	CASSPWEGEKLFF
TRBV6-1	TRBD2	TRBJ2-7	-	CASSRASGGYEQYF
TRBV6-5	TRBD1	TRBJ1-4	-	CASSLGTGVELFF
TRBV11-2	-	TRBJ2-7	-	CASSLAGSSYEQYF
TRBV30	-	TRBJ1-2	-	CAWSVFDSYGYTF